This T cell receptor beta chain emerged from a study of blood T cells in healthy people across ages. Study observations and caveats: As naive T cell percentage varied, TCR beta diversity correlated strongly with it.

This clonotype was counted only a few times. Its antigen is undetermined. With a J-beta primer mix and a sample-barcoded 5' primer, a second PCR ran 7 to 11 cycles. Every molecule of cDNA carried a tag from a template-switch adaptor with 12 random nucleotides. TCRdb reanalysed the 5' RACE reads using MiXCR and keeps one entry per CDR3 protein. Among roughly 1.5 million distinct CDR3 sequences listed, roughly two fifths were seen once. CDR1 is MNHEY and CDR2 is SVGAGI in the germline V gene. There are 15 residues in the CDR3. V is TRBV6-5 and J is TRBJ2-7; 10 bases align to TRBD2. The J call is in doubt because the DNA end fits TRBJ2-5 better. Sequences were obtained from blood. This receptor was identified in a woman younger than 35 in good health. CDR3 nucleotide sequence: TGTGCCAGCAGTTACACTCCGGGACTAGCGGAGACCCAGTACTTC. Residues: CASSYTPGLAETQYF.